This is a list of T cell receptor beta chains from one sample in a study of OX40 agonist ivuxolimab in advanced cancers. The repertoire was sequenced with immunoSEQ multiplex PCR; TCRdb's copy has only in-frame clones and lacks some. This table has more than 40,000 clones, around 77% appearing once. The sample in question was CD4+ or CD8+ T cells sorted from blood, obtained in a trial of the OX40 agonist ivuxolimab. The receptors were sampled from an adult with an advanced solid tumor such as melanoma, head and neck, liver or kidney cancer. Both conserved end residues are trimmed from each CDR3.

J gene: TRBJ2-5
V gene: TRBV6-1
CDR3 protein: ASIPLTGQETQY

J gene: TRBJ2-3
V gene: TRBV4-2
CDR3 protein: ASSQAATDTQY

J gene: TRBJ1-2
V gene: TRBV14
CDR3 protein: ASSLLTNWGYT

J gene: TRBJ2-2
V gene: TRBV7-9
CDR3 protein: ASSPGSTAGELF

J gene: TRBJ2-3
V gene: TRBV5-1
CDR3 protein: ASSGGRLPTDTQY

J gene: TRBJ2-1
V gene: TRBV5-1
CDR3 protein: ASSLLSGKGNEQF

J gene: TRBJ2-7
V gene: TRBV28
CDR3 protein: ASSRTIDYEQY

J gene: TRBJ2-5
V gene: TRBV20-1
CDR3 protein: SARQETQY

J gene: TRBJ1-5
V gene: TRBV6-5
CDR3 protein: ASSPDAGNQPQH

J gene: TRBJ1-2
V gene: TRBV2
CDR3 protein: ASSDVGQGGLNYGYT

J gene: TRBJ2-7
V gene: TRBV28
CDR3 protein: ASSFNAREQY

J gene: TRBJ2-7
V gene: TRBV7-8
CDR3 protein: ASSPYRIAGDYEQY

J gene: TRBJ1-1
V gene: TRBV19
CDR3 protein: ASSIIPNTEAF

J gene: TRBJ1-2
V gene: TRBV28
CDR3 protein: ASVNQLYGYT

J gene: TRBJ2-1
V gene: TRBV7-3
CDR3 protein: ASSSTEGSYNEQF

J gene: TRBJ2-2
V gene: TRBV11-2
CDR3 protein: ASSLNRGSNTGELF

J gene: TRBJ2-5
V gene: TRBV7-6
CDR3 protein: ASSREKTQY

J gene: TRBJ2-7
V gene: TRBV10-2
CDR3 protein: ASRGTSGGSSYEQY

J gene: TRBJ2-1
V gene: TRBV7-6
CDR3 protein: ASSLGGLAGGKQF

J gene: TRBJ1-2
V gene: TRBV6-5
CDR3 protein: ASSYSGRGQRGYT

J gene: TRBJ1-3
V gene: TRBV15
CDR3 protein: ATSVLQGAFGNTIY

J gene: TRBJ2-7
V gene: TRBV5-1
CDR3 protein: ASSLGTGAYEQY

J gene: TRBJ1-2
V gene: TRBV28
CDR3 protein: ASSFRTPRTNIYGYT

J gene: TRBJ2-1
V gene: TRBV7-3
CDR3 protein: ASSLSGGSANEQF

J gene: TRBJ2-7
V gene: TRBV5-4
CDR3 protein: ASSLDGSEQY

J gene: TRBJ1-1
V gene: TRBV7-8
CDR3 protein: ASSLDPGMNTEAF

J gene: TRBJ2-1
V gene: TRBV29-1
CDR3 protein: SFLKGQGSVRANEQF

J gene: TRBJ2-2
V gene: TRBV11-3
CDR3 protein: ASSPGLAGDTGELF

J gene: TRBJ1-2
V gene: TRBV28
CDR3 protein: ASSSSGTFRGYT

J gene: TRBJ1-2
V gene: TRBV5-1
CDR3 protein: ASSIGTGIYGYT

J gene: TRBJ2-7
V gene: TRBV6-1
CDR3 protein: ASSEVNIGEQY